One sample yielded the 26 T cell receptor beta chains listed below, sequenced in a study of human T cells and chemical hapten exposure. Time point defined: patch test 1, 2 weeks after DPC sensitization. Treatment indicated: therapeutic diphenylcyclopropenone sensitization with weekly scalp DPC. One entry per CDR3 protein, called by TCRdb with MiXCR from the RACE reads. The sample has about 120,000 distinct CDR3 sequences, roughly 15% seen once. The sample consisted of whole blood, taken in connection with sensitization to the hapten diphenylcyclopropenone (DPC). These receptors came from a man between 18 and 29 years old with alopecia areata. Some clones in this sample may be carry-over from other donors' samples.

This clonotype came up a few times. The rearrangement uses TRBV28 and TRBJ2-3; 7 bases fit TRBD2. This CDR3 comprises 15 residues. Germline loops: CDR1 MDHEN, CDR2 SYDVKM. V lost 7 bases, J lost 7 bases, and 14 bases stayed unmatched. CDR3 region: CASTPIGSGWYTQYF. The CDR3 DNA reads TGTGCCAGCACCCCGATCGGTAGCGGGTGGTATACGCAGTATTTT.

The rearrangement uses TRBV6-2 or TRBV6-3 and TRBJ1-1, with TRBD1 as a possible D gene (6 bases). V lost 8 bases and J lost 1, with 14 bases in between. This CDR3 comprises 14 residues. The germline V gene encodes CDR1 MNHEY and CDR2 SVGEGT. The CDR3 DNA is TGTGCCAGCCGCCCGGGGGGCACGAACACTGAAGCTTTCTTT. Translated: CASRPGGTNTEAFF.

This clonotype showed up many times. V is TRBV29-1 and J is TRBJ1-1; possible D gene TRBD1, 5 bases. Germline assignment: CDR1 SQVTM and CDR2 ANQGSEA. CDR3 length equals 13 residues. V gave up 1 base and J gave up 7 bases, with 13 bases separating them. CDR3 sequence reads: CSVEVSFGGEAFF. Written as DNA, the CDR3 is TGCAGCGTTGAAGTTTCATTCGGGGGTGAAGCTTTCTTT.

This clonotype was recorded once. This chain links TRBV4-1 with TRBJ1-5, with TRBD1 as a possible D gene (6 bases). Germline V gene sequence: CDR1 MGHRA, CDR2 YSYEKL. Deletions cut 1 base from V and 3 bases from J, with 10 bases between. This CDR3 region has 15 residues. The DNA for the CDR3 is TGCGCCAGCAGCCAAGGGGGGCCAAACAATCAGCCCCAGCATTTT. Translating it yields CASSQGGPNNQPQHF.

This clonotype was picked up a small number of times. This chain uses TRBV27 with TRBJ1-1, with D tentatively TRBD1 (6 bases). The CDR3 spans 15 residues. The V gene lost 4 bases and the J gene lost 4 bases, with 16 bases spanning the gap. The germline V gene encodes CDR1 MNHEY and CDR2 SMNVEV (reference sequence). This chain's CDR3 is CASSSYRDRGTEAFF. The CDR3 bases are TGTGCCAGCAGTTCGTACAGGGACCGGGGCACTGAAGCTTTCTTT.

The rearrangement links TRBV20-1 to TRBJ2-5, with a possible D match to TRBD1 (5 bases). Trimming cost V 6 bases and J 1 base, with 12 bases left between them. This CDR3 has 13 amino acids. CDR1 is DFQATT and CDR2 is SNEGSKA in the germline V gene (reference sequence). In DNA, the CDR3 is TGCAGTGCCGCTCCGGACACCCAAGAGACCCAGTACTTC. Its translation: CSAAPDTQETQYF.

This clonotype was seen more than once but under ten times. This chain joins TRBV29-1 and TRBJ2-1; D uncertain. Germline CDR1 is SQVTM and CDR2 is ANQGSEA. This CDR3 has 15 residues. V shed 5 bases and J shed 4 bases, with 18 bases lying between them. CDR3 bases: TGCAGCGTTCCGCCGGCGTTTGGGGTATACAATGAGCAGTTCTTC. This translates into CSVPPAFGVYNEQFF.

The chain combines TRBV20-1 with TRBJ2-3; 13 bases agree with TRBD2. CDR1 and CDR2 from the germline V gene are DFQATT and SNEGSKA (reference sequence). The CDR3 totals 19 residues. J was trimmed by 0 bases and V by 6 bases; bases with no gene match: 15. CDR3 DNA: TGCAGTGCCCAGGACCTAAGACTAGCGGGGGGCCCTAGCACAGATACGCAGTATTTT. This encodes CSAQDLRLAGGPSTDTQYF.

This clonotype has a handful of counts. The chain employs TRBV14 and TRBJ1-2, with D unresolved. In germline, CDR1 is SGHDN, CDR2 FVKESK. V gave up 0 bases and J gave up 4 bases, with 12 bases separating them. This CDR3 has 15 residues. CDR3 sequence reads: CASSQDKQRFYGYTF. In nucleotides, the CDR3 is TGTGCCAGCAGCCAAGACAAACAGCGCTTCTATGGCTACACCTTC.

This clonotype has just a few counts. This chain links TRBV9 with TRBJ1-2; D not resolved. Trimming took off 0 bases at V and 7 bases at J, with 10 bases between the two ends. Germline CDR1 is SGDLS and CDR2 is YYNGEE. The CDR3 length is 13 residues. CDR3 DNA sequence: TGTGCCAGCAGCGTAGTTTCGGCATCTGGCTACACCTTC. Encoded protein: CASSVVSASGYTF.

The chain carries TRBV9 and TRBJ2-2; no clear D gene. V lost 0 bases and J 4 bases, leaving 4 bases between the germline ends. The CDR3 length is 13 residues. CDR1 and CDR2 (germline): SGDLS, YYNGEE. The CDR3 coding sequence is TGTGCCAGCAGCGTAGACTCCACCGGGGAGCTGTTTTTT. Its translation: CASSVDSTGELFF.

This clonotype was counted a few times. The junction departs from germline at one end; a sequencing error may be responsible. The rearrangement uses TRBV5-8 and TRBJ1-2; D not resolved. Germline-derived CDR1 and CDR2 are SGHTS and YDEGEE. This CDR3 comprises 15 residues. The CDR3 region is CASSFLIFSGYSYTF. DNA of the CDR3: TGTGCCAGCAGCTTTCTAATTTTCTCGGGCTATAGCTACACCTTC.

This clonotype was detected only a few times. The CDR3 spells CASSSHRVVGSYEQYF. The CDR3 bases are TGTGCCAGCAGTTCCCACAGGGTAGTAGGTTCCTACGAGCAGTACTTC. This chain connects TRBV6-5 to TRBJ2-7; D perhaps matches TRBD1 (6 bases). Germline-derived CDR1 and CDR2 are MNHEY and SVGAGI. The CDR3 runs 16 residues. The V gene lost 4 bases and the J gene lost 1 base, with 17 bases spanning the gap.

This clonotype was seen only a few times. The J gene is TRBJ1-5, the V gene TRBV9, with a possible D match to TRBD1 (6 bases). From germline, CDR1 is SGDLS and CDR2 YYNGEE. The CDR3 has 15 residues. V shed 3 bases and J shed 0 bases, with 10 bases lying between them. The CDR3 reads CASSARGDSNQPQHF. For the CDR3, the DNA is TGTGCCAGCAGCGCCAGGGGTGATAGCAATCAGCCCCAGCATTTT.

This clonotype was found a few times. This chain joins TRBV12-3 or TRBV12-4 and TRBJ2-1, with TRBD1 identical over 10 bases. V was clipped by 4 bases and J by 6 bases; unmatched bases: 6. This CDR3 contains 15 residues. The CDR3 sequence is CASSSGTGDVNEQFF. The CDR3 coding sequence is TGTGCCAGCAGTTCCGGGACAGGGGACGTCAATGAGCAGTTCTTC.

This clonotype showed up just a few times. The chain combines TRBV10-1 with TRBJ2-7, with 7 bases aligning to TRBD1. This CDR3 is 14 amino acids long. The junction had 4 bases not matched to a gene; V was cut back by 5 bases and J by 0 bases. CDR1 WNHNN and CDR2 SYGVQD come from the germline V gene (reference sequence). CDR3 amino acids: CASSPGTASYEQYF. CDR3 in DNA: TGCGCCAGCAGTCCCGGGACAGCCTCCTACGAGCAGTACTTC.

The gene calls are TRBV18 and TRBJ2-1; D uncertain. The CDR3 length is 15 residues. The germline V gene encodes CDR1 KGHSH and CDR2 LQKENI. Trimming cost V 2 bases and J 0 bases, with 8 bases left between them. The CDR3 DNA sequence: TGTGCCAGCTCACCAGACGAGCGCTCCTACAATGAGCAGTTCTTC. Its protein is CASSPDERSYNEQFF.

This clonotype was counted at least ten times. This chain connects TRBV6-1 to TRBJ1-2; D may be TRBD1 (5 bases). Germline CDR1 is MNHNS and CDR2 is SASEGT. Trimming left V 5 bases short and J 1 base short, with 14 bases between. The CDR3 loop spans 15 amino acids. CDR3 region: CASSPPTAHNYGYTF. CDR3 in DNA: TGTGCCAGCAGTCCACCGACAGCTCATAACTATGGCTACACCTTC.

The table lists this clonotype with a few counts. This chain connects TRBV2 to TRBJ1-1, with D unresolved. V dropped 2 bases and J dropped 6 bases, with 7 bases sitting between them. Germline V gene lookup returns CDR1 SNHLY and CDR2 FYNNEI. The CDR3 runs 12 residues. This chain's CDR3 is CASSEHGAEAFF. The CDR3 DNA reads TGTGCCAGCAGTGAACACGGCGCTGAAGCTTTCTTT.

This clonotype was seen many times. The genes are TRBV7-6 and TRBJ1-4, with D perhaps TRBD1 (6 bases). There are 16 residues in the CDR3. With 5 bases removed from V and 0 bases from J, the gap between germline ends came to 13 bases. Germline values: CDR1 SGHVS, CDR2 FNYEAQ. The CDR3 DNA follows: TGTGCCAGCAGCCCTAGGACAGTTGCAACTAATGAAAAACTGTTTTTT. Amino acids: CASSPRTVATNEKLFF.

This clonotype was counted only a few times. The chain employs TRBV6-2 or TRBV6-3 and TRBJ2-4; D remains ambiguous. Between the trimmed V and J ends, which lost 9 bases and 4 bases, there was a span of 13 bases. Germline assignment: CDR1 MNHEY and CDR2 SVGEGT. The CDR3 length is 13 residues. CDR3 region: CASSVPEKNIQYF. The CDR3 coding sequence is TGTGCCAGTTCCGTCCCCGAGAAAAACATTCAGTACTTC.

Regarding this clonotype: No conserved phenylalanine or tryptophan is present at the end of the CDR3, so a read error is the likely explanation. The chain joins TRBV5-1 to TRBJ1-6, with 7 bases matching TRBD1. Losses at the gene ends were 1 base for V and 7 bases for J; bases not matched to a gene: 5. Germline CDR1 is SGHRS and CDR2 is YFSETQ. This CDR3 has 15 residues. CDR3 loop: CASSLTGQRNSPLHY. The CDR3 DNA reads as TGCGCCAGCAGCTTGACGGGACAGAGAAATTCACCCCTCCACTAT.

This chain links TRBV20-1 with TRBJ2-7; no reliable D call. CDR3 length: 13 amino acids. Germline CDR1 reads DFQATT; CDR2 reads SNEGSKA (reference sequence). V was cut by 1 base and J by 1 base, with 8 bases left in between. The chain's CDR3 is CSARVLPSYEQYF. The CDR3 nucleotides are TGCAGTGCTAGAGTCCTACCTTCCTACGAGCAGTACTTC.

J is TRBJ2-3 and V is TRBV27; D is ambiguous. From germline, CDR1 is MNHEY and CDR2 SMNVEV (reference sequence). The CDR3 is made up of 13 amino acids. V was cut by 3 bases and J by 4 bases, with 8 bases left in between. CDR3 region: CASSFGVPDTQYF. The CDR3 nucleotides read TGTGCCAGCAGTTTTGGAGTACCAGATACGCAGTATTTT.

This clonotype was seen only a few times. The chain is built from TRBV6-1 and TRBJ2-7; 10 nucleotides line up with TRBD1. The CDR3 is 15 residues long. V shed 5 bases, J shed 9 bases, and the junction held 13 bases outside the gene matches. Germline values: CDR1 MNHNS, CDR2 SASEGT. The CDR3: CASSIDRDRGRWQYF. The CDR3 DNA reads TGTGCCAGCAGTATAGACCGGGACAGGGGAAGATGGCAGTACTTC.

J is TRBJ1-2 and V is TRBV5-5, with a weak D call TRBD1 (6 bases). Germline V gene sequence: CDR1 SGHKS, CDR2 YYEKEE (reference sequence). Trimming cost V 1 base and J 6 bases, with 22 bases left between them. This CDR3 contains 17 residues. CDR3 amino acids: CASSLRALRRWDNGYTF. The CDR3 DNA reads TGTGCCAGCAGCTTGAGGGCCTTAAGGCGTTGGGACAATGGCTACACCTTC.